What follows describes a single T cell receptor beta chain. Its antigen remains unknown. Between the trimmed V and J ends, which lost 3 bases and 5 bases, there was a span of 11 bases. Germline-derived CDR1 and CDR2 are SQVTM and ANQGSEA. The CDR3 runs 13 residues. Profiling relied on immunoSEQ multiplex PCR, and the TCRdb table lists in-frame clones only, not all of them. This table has 65,000 to 85,000 clones, approximately 91% appearing once. This entry belongs to a study of T cell responses to AZD1222 COVID-19 vaccine. Across the study: Pooled samples include second doses given at about 4 or 12 weeks.

Findings and caveats of the study: Mostly white British, mostly female donors; authors suggested clonal diversity may be underestimated.

The sequencing here drew on peripheral blood, taken on day 0 of AZD1222 vaccination. The V and J genes are TRBV29-1 and TRBJ2-1; D is perhaps TRBD1 (6 bases). This receptor was taken from an adult in good health. DNA for the CDR3: TGCAGCGTTGAGAGGGGGAAGGACAATGAGCAGTTCTTC. It is translated as CSVERGKDNEQFF.